Presented here are 28 T cell receptor beta chains from one specimen sequenced in a study of cytomegalovirus exposure and HLA in healthy donors. Primers for the PCR totalled 60 Vbeta and 13 Jbeta. Some clones are missing from TCRdb's copy, which holds only in-frame ones; the method was immunoSEQ multiplex PCR. The sample contains approximately 190,000 clones, 81% of which appear only once. The sample taken for sequencing was PBMCs. Every receptor here comes from a man in his forties in good health and CMV-seropositive.

This clone was seen a few times. The V and J genes are TRBV6-5 and TRBJ2-7; D is undetermined. The V gene lost 4 bases and the J gene lost 6 bases, with 13 bases spanning the gap. CDR1 and CDR2 from the germline V gene are MNHEY and SVGAGI. This CDR3 spans 13 amino acids. CDR3 nucleotide sequence: TGTGCCAGCAGTTCCCCAGAGCCGGGCGAGCAGTACTTC. Translating it yields CASSSPEPGEQYF.

The CDR3 protein is CASATAQGADTQYF. The CDR3 DNA reads TGTGCCAGCGCGACGGCGCAGGGGGCAGATACGCAGTATTTT. This chain links TRBV28 with TRBJ2-3, with 7 bases matching TRBD1. The CDR3 spans 14 residues. Per the germline V gene, CDR1 is MDHEN and CDR2 is SYDVKM. V shed 8 bases, J shed 4 bases, and the junction held 9 bases outside the gene matches.

The V and J genes are TRBV28 and TRBJ1-4; D may be TRBD1 (5 bases). Germline lookup yields CDR1 MDHEN and CDR2 SYDVKM. CDR3 length equals 12 residues. Trimming stripped 6 bases from V and 17 bases from J, with 19 bases between. The CDR3 DNA is TGTGCCAGCAGCCACTCTCAGGGTAAACCCTTTTTT. It translates to CASSHSQGKPFF.

A remark on this clone: Germline is not matched at one junction end, which may reflect a read error. The CDR3 spells CATLPVLGDF. The CDR3, as DNA: TGTGCCACCCTACCGGTCCTCGGAGACTTC. The chain recombines TRBV7-8 with TRBJ2-5; D ambiguous. In germline, CDR1 is SGHVS, CDR2 FQNEAQ. CDR3 length: 10 amino acids. Full variable domain (outside the CDR3, taken from reference TRBV7-8 and TRBJ2-5): GAGVSQSPRYKVAKRGQDVALRCDPISGHVSLFWYQQALGQGPEFLTYFQNEAQLDKSGLPSDRFFAERPEGSVSTLKIQRTQQEDSAVYLCATLPVLGDFGPGTRLLVL.

The chain combines TRBV19 with TRBJ1-1, with TRBD1 matching 8 bases. Germline assignment: CDR1 LNHDA and CDR2 SQIVND (reference sequence). The CDR3 loop spans 17 amino acids. V gave up 4 bases and J gave up 11 bases; unmatched junction bases: 21. The CDR3 loop is CASSTSPQQGGFREAFF. The CDR3 bases are TGTGCCAGTAGTACCAGCCCTCAACAGGGGGGTTTCCGGGAGGCTTTCTTT. Full variable domain (missing parts from reference TRBV19 and TRBJ1-1): DGGITQSPKYLFRKEGQNVTLSCEQNLNHDAMYWYRQDPGQGLRLIYYSQIVNDFQKGDIAEGYSVSREKKESFPLTVTSAQKNPTAFYLCASSTSPQQGGFREAFFGQGTRLTVV.

The gene calls are TRBV5-6 and TRBJ2-2; TRBD2 aligns across 7 bases. This CDR3 spans 15 amino acids. Germline V gene lookup returns CDR1 SGHDT and CDR2 YYEEEE. V dropped 1 base and J dropped 6; count of bases not matched to a gene: 6. CDR3 residues: CASSLRETSPGELFF. The DNA for the CDR3 is TGTGCCAGCAGCTTGAGGGAGACTAGCCCCGGGGAGCTGTTTTTT.

The CDR3 bases are TGTGCCACCAGCAGAGAGGGACAGGGAATCCGGTACGAGCAGTACTTC. Its translation is CATSREGQGIRYEQYF. This chain joins TRBV15 and TRBJ2-7; 9 bases agree with TRBD1. Per the germline V gene, CDR1 is LNHNV and CDR2 is YYDKDF (reference sequence). The junction had 7 bases not matched to a gene; V was cut back by 0 bases and J by 4 bases. The CDR3 has 16 amino acids.

This clone has just one count. The genes are TRBV6-5 and TRBJ1-6; TRBD1 aligns across 9 bases. This CDR3 spans 13 amino acids. Germline CDR1 reads MNHEY; CDR2 reads SVGAGI. The V and J ends lost 5 bases and 9 bases, in that order; junction bases with no gene match: 2. CDR3 coding DNA: TGTGCCAGCAGTCCGGACAGGGGTTCACCCCTCCACTTT. Translating gives CASSPDRGSPLHF.

V and J are TRBV4-1 and TRBJ2-2; D call uncertain. Germline loops: CDR1 MGHRA, CDR2 YSYEKL. V was trimmed by 4 bases and J by 4 bases, leaving 13 bases between them. CDR3 size: 15 residues. CDR3 protein: CASSPILRSTGELFF. In DNA form, the CDR3 reads TGCGCCAGCAGCCCAATACTTAGATCCACCGGGGAGCTGTTTTTT.

The CDR3 region is CASSPEGGRGSPLHF. In DNA, the CDR3 is TGCGCCAGCAGCCCTGAGGGGGGGAGGGGCTCACCCCTCCACTTT. V and J are TRBV4-1 and TRBJ1-6, with a possible D match to TRBD1 (6 bases). The germline V gene encodes CDR1 MGHRA and CDR2 YSYEKL. Trimming removed 4 bases from V and 10 bases from J, with 17 bases in between. CDR3 length: 15 amino acids.

This clone was recorded a few times. The J gene is TRBJ1-5, the V gene TRBV18; D is perhaps TRBD1 (6 bases). CDR1 is KGHSH, CDR2 LQKENI, per germline. The CDR3 length is 14 residues. Trimming left V 4 bases short and J 2 bases short, with 9 bases between. This CDR3 is CASSHEGGNQPQHF. CDR3 DNA sequence: TGTGCCAGCTCACACGAGGGGGGCAATCAGCCCCAGCATTTT. Full variable domain (rest looked up from reference TRBV18 and TRBJ1-5): NAGVMQNPRHLVRRRGQEARLRCSPMKGHSHVYWYRQLPEEGLKFMVYLQKENIIDESGMPKERFSAEFPKEGPSILRIQQVVRGDSAAYFCASSHEGGNQPQHFGDGTRLSIL.

The V and J genes are TRBV5-1 and TRBJ2-3, with TRBD1 matching 10 bases. The CDR3 length is 18 residues. Germline V CDR1 and CDR2: SGHRS, YFSETQ. Losses at the gene ends were 4 bases for V and 4 bases for J; bases not matched to a gene: 15. This chain's CDR3 is CASSLPGQGFVGSDTQYF. The CDR3 DNA follows: TGCGCCAGCAGCCTACCGGGACAGGGGTTCGTGGGCTCAGATACGCAGTATTTT.

As regards this clone: The junction shows a germline mismatch at one end, possibly a read error. V and J are TRBV11-2 and TRBJ2-7; maybe TRBD2 (6 bases). The CDR3 contains 17 residues. Germline loops: CDR1 SGHAT, CDR2 FQNNGV. Written as DNA, the CDR3 is TGTGCCAGCAGCCCGCTGGTCTTCGCGGGAAGCTCCTACGAGCAATACTTC. The encoded protein is CASSPLVFAGSSYEQYF. The whole variable domain, filled in from reference TRBV11-2 and TRBJ2-7, reads EAGVAQSPRYKIIEKRQSVAFWCNPISGHATLYWYQQILGQGPKLLIQFQNNGVVDDSQLPKDRFSAERLKGVDSTLKIQPAKLEDSAVYLCASSPLVFAGSSYEQYFGPGTRLTVT.

The chain recombines TRBV7-9 with TRBJ1-5; D remains unclear. V lost 4 bases to trimming and J lost 7 bases, with 23 bases between them. The germline V gene has CDR1 SEHNR and CDR2 FQNEAQ (reference sequence). This CDR3 is built from 17 residues. CDR3 nucleotide sequence: TGTGCCAGCAGCTCAAGTGGCCTCGGGAGGTTCGACCAGCCCCAGCATTTT. Translation: CASSSSGLGRFDQPQHF.

CDR3 nucleotide sequence: TGTGCCAGCAGCTTATGGCTAGCTAACACCGGGGAGCTGTTTTTT. This encodes CASSLWLANTGELFF. The genes are TRBV7-9 and TRBJ2-2; TRBD2 is a possible D gene (5 bases). V lost 2 bases and J 2 bases, leaving 9 bases between the germline ends. CDR1 and CDR2 from the germline V gene are SEHNR and FQNEAQ (reference sequence). CDR3 length: 15 residues. The variable domain in full, with the rest retrieved from reference TRBV7-9 and TRBJ2-2, is DTGVSQNPRHKITKRGQNVTFRCDPISEHNRLYWYRQTLGQGPEFLTYFQNEAQLEKSRLLSDRFSAERPKGSFSTLEIQRTEQGDSAMYLCASSLWLANTGELFFGEGSRLTVL.

V is TRBV7-3 and J is TRBJ2-2, with a weak D call TRBD1 (5 bases). The germline V gene encodes CDR1 SGHTA and CDR2 FQGTGA. The CDR3 sequence is 13 residues long. The V gene lost 8 bases and the J gene lost 4 bases, with 11 bases spanning the gap. CDR3 loop: CASRTGGTGELFF. CDR3 nucleotide sequence: TGTGCCAGCCGAACAGGTGGCACCGGGGAGCTGTTTTTT.

The V call is TRBV28, the J call TRBJ2-2; D perhaps matches TRBD2 (6 bases). Deletions cut 7 bases from V and 5 bases from J, with 20 bases between. Germline V gene sequence: CDR1 MDHEN, CDR2 SYDVKM. This CDR3 comprises 16 residues. The CDR3 sequence: CASTKPGLLITGELFF. CDR3 nucleotide sequence: TGTGCCAGCACCAAACCGGGACTTCTTATTACCGGGGAGCTGTTTTTT.

The chain couples TRBV13 to TRBJ2-7; 7 bases align to TRBD1. The CDR3 extends over 15 amino acids. Trimming took 3 bases from V and 2 from J; bases not matched to a gene: 7. CDR1 and CDR2 (germline): PRHDT, FYEKMQ (reference sequence). CDR3 sequence reads: CASSFAGTAPYEQYF. DNA for the CDR3: TGTGCCAGCAGCTTCGCTGGGACAGCTCCCTACGAGCAGTACTTC.

Of note for this clone: At one end, the junction sequence differs from germline, possibly due to a read error. The CDR3 reads CASSTETGTGLYF. Here the CDR3 DNA reads TGTGCCAGCAGTACCGAGACAGGGACGGGCCTGTATTTT. The chain uses TRBV28 and TRBJ1-5; the match to TRBD1 covers 7 bases. The CDR3 covers 13 residues. Germline loops: CDR1 MDHEN, CDR2 SYDVKM.

This chain links TRBV2 with TRBJ1-1, with TRBD1 identical over 8 bases. V lost 7 bases to trimming and J lost 3 bases; unmatched junction nucleotides: 1. The CDR3 totals 12 residues. The germline V gene encodes CDR1 SNHLY and CDR2 FYNNEI. For the CDR3, the DNA is TGTGCCAGCATGACAGGGGACACTGAAGCTTTCTTT. Translated: CASMTGDTEAFF. The variable domain in full, with the rest retrieved from reference TRBV2 and TRBJ1-1, is EPEVTQTPSHQVTQMGQEVILRCVPISNHLYFYWYRQILGQKVEFLVSFYNNEISEKSEIFDDQFSVERPDGSNFTLKIRSTKLEDSAMYFCASMTGDTEAFFGQGTRLTVV.

The rearrangement joins TRBV19 to TRBJ2-1; 9 nucleotides agree with TRBD2. V gave up 6 bases and J gave up 6 bases; unmatched junction bases: 9. The V gene's germline CDR1 is LNHDA and CDR2 SQIVND (reference sequence). CDR3 length equals 15 residues. CDR3 nucleotides: TGTGCCAGTAGCAAGGGGACTAGCCGTATCAATGAGCAGTTCTTC. Encoded protein: CASSKGTSRINEQFF.

Here the CDR3 DNA reads TGTGCCAGGAGACAGGGGCAAAATCAGCCCCAGCATTTT. Its protein is CARRQGQNQPQHF. The V gene is TRBV25-1, the J gene TRBJ1-5, with 8 bases matching TRBD1. CDR3 size: 13 residues. Per germline, CDR1 MGHDK and CDR2 SYGVNS. V lost 9 bases, J lost 4 bases, and 5 bases stayed unmatched.

This clone is a singleton in its sample. The V and J genes are TRBV7-6 and TRBJ2-5; TRBD2 agrees at 9 bases. Per the germline V gene, CDR1 is SGHVS and CDR2 is FNYEAQ. V was pared by 5 bases and J by 2 bases, with 6 bases of the junction left unmatched. This CDR3 region has 15 residues. The CDR3 region is CASSTRLAEQETQYF. The CDR3, as DNA: TGTGCCAGCAGCACCAGACTAGCGGAACAAGAGACCCAGTACTTC.

J is TRBJ1-1 and V is TRBV18, with 8 bases lining up with TRBD1. Unmatched junction bases numbered 9, after V lost 3 bases and J lost 6 bases. The CDR3 totals 15 residues. Germline CDR1 is KGHSH and CDR2 is LQKENI. CDR3 coding DNA: TGTGCCAGCTCACCCCCCCAGGGGGCTCGGGCTGAAGCTTTCTTT. It specifies CASSPPQGARAEAFF.

V gene TRBV19 combines with J gene TRBJ2-7; D possibly corresponds to TRBD1 (6 bases). Germline V gene lookup returns CDR1 LNHDA and CDR2 SQIVND (reference sequence). This CDR3 comprises 14 residues. V dropped 1 base and J dropped 2 bases, with 9 bases sitting between them. The DNA of the CDR3 is TGTGCCAGTAGTATAGGGGACATACCCTACGAGCAGTACTTC. Its protein is CASSIGDIPYEQYF.

V usage is TRBV6-1 and J usage is TRBJ1-5, with D possibly TRBD1 on 5 matching bases. The CDR3 has 14 amino acids. Trimming removed 6 bases from V and 0 bases from J, with 9 bases in between. Germline loops: CDR1 MNHNS, CDR2 SASEGT. CDR3 nucleotides: TGTGCCAGCAGGGGCAGGGATAGCAATCAGCCCCAGCATTTT. Amino acid sequence: CASRGRDSNQPQHF.

V usage is TRBV5-1 and J usage is TRBJ2-2; D unresolved. CDR1 SGHRS and CDR2 YFSETQ come from the germline V gene. The CDR3 sequence is 14 residues long. The V end was cut by 0 bases, the J end by 5 bases, with 8 bases between. The chain's CDR3 is CASSLGRSTGELFF. The CDR3 coding sequence is TGCGCCAGCAGCTTGGGGCGGTCTACCGGGGAGCTGTTTTTT. The full variable domain, rest sourced from reference TRBV5-1 and TRBJ2-2, is KAGVTQTPRYLIKTRGQQVTLSCSPISGHRSVSWYQQTPGQGLQFLFEYFSETQRNKGNFPGRFSGRQFSNSRSEMNVSTLELGDSALYLCASSLGRSTGELFFGEGSRLTVL.

The chain is built from TRBV7-9 and TRBJ1-4, with D perhaps matching TRBD1 (5 bases). The CDR3 length is 14 residues. The V and J ends lost 2 bases and 5 bases respectively, with 9 bases between them. Germline V gene sequence: CDR1 SEHNR, CDR2 FQNEAQ (reference sequence). This CDR3 reads CASSLPYRNEKLFF. In nucleotides, the CDR3 is TGTGCCAGCAGCTTACCTTACAGGAATGAAAAACTGTTTTTT.